Given below is one TCR beta chain in context. Germline V gene data show CDR1 as SGDLS and CDR2 as YYNGEE. Trimming at V came to 3 bases and at J to 2 bases, leaving 12 bases not matched to a gene. This CDR3 contains 18 residues. In the authors' workflow: Researchers report that nucleated cell counts were estimated from reference gene primer amplification. The data were produced by immunoSEQ multiplex PCR, yet TCRdb's version contains in-frame clones alone and is incomplete. The V and J calls and clone size come from that table; D and trimming were worked out from the DNA. The profile covers about 230,000 clones, with less than 85% appearing a single time and around 2.6% taken by the ten largest. This record comes from a study of blood T cell repertoires in COVID-19.

Sequencing input: peripheral blood. The receptor comes from a woman between 70 and 85 years old with active or convalescent COVID-19. The genes are TRBV9 and TRBJ2-2; 8 bases match TRBD2. The CDR3 sequence is CASSARGDRWSNTGELFF. The CDR3 coding sequence is TGTGCCAGCAGCGCGCGGGGGGACCGATGGTCTAACACCGGGGAGCTGTTTTTT.